These T cell receptor beta chains were read from a single sample in a study of B cell selection in AIRE deficiency. Repertoires were generated with immunoSEQ multiplex PCR, while TCRdb's copy carries only in-frame clones and drops some. The sample has fewer than 3,000 clones, 60% to 85% seen once. Sequenced: Tregs sorted from PBMCs. The source of these receptors is a human donor with AIRE deficiency. Each CDR3 is given with its conserved first and last residue. Each record gives: J gene, D gene, V gene, clone size, CDR3 protein, CDR3 DNA. A D gene is named only where the DNA matches it firmly. Clone size is not always given. Where it is, it says once, few, many or a class for expanded clones.

>TRBJ2-7|TRBD2|TRBV6-4|-
CASSGSGLAGFSYEQYF
TGTGCCAGCAGTGGGTCGGGACTAGCGGGTTTCTCCTACGAGCAGTACTTC
>TRBJ2-5|TRBD2|TRBV7-9|-
CASSLGLASIGETQYF
TGTGCCAGCAGCCTTGGACTAGCGTCTATAGGGGAGACCCAGTACTTC
>TRBJ2-7|-|TRBV9|-
CASSVGPGQSYEQYF
TGTGCCAGCAGCGTAGGCCCCGGGCAGTCCTACGAGCAGTACTTC
>TRBJ2-1|-|TRBV6-6|-
CASSPSTDNEQFF
TGTGCCAGCAGTCCTAGCACCGACAATGAGCAGTTCTTC
>TRBJ1-2|TRBD1|TRBV9|-
CASSPRPGTGRGYGYTF
TGTGCCAGCAGCCCCCGTCCCGGGACAGGGCGCGGCTATGGCTACACCTTC
>TRBJ2-5|-|TRBV28|-
CASRSPQGGQETQYF
TGTGCCAGCAGAAGTCCCCAGGGAGGCCAAGAGACCCAGTACTTC
>TRBJ1-2|TRBD1|TRBV19|few
CASAKTGGVNNYGYTF
TGTGCCAGTGCAAAGACAGGGGGAGTTAACAACTATGGCTACACCTTC
>TRBJ1-1|-|TRBV20-1|-
CSAYRNTEAFF
TGCAGTGCTTACAGGAACACTGAAGCTTTCTTT
>TRBJ1-4|TRBD1|TRBV28|-
CASSPPRGVRNEKLFF
TGTGCCAGCAGTCCCCCCAGGGGGGTGAGGAATGAAAAACTGTTTTTT
>TRBJ2-7|-|TRBV10-3|-
CAISESGSPYEQYF
TGTGCCATCAGTGAGTCAGGCAGCCCCTACGAGCAGTACTTC
>TRBJ2-3|-|TRBV4-3|-
CASSQKASTDTQYF
TGCGCCAGCAGCCAAAAGGCGAGCACAGATACGCAGTATTTT
>TRBJ2-5|TRBD2|TRBV4-1|-
CASSRSVAGGEETQYF
TGCGCCAGCAGCCGGTCTGTAGCGGGAGGGGAAGAGACCCAGTACTTC
>TRBJ2-7|TRBD2|TRBV7-2|few
CASSPSSGSFNEQYF
TGTGCCAGCAGCCCCTCTAGCGGGAGCTTCAACGAGCAGTACTTC
>TRBJ1-2|-|TRBV28|-
CASSFGQNYGYTF
TGTGCCAGCAGTTTCGGACAGAACTATGGCTACACCTTC
>TRBJ2-5|-|TRBV30|-
CAWSGGLETQYF
TGTGCCTGGAGTGGCGGGCTGGAGACCCAGTACTTC
>TRBJ2-7|TRBD1|TRBV4-2|-
CASSQVDRGEQYF
TGTGCCAGCAGCCAAGTTGACAGGGGCGAGCAGTACTTC
>TRBJ2-3|-|TRBV4-2|-
CASSRGTEYFEPDTQYF
TGTGCCAGCAGCCGCGGGACAGAATACTTTGAACCGGATACGCAGTATTTT
>TRBJ2-7|-|TRBV5-1|few
CASSLGLGISYEQYF
TGCGCCAGCAGCTTGGGCCTAGGGATCTCCTACGAGCAGTACTTC
>TRBJ1-4|TRBD1|TRBV28|-
CASIKGTGGDEKLFF
TGTGCCAGCATCAAGGGGACAGGAGGAGATGAAAAACTGTTTTTT
>TRBJ2-7|TRBD1|TRBV6-1|once
CASNPTGAQYEQYF
TGTGCCAGCAATCCAACAGGGGCGCAGTACGAGCAGTACTTC
>TRBJ1-5|-|TRBV20-1|few
CSVGGNQPQHF
TGCAGTGTAGGGGGAAATCAGCCCCAGCATTTT
>TRBJ1-4|-|TRBV18|few
CASSPVGRGKLFF
TGTGCCAGCTCACCAGTTGGGCGGGGAAAACTGTTTTTT
>TRBJ1-2|-|TRBV5-1|-
CASSFLGANYGYTF
TGCGCCAGCAGCTTTTTGGGGGCTAACTATGGCTACACCTTC
>TRBJ1-1|-|TRBV28|once
CASSFSVFMNTEAFF
TGTGCCAGCAGTTTCTCCGTATTCATGAACACTGAAGCTTTCTTT
>TRBJ2-1|-|TRBV28|-
CASSLRSFIAAHEQFF
TGTGCCAGCAGTTTACGATCGTTCATAGCGGCCCACGAGCAGTTCTTC
>TRBJ2-7|-|TRBV5-1|-
CASSLATGRSFSEQYF
TGCGCCAGCAGCTTGGCAACGGGTAGGAGTTTCTCCGAGCAGTACTTC
>TRBJ1-1|-|TRBV9|-
CASSSDLNTEAFF
TGTGCCAGCAGCTCCGACCTGAACACTGAAGCTTTCTTT
>TRBJ2-7|-|TRBV2|few
CASSGALYEQYF
TGTGCCAGCAGTGGGGCCCTATACGAGCAGTACTTC
>TRBJ1-2|-|TRBV5-6|few
CASSRRDGHYGYTF
TGTGCCAGCAGCCGAAGGGACGGACACTATGGCTACACCTTC
>TRBJ2-6|TRBD2|TRBV15|-
CATSGILAGSSRANVLTF
TGTGCCACCAGCGGAATACTAGCGGGATCCTCTCGGGCCAACGTCCTGACTTTC
>TRBJ2-4|TRBD1|TRBV28|once
CASSFVGTAHIQYF
TGTGCCAGCAGTTTCGTGGGGACAGCACACATTCAGTACTTC
>TRBJ2-1|TRBD2|TRBV6-1|-
CASRLAGGSYNEQFF
TGTGCCAGCAGATTAGCGGGAGGTTCCTACAATGAGCAGTTCTTC
>TRBJ1-1|-|TRBV7-2|-
CASSSNRVVNTEAFF
TGTGCCAGCAGCTCGAACAGGGTGGTGAACACTGAAGCTTTCTTT
>TRBJ2-3|-|TRBV7-6|-
CASSPQLFSSTDTQYF
TGTGCCAGCAGCCCCCAGCTGTTTTCTAGCACAGATACGCAGTATTTT
>TRBJ2-3|-|TRBV18|-
CASSPDADTQYF
TGTGCCAGCTCACCAGATGCAGATACGCAGTATTTT
>TRBJ1-1|-|TRBV28|-
CASSLPVGGSGTEAFF
TGTGCCAGCAGTTTACCCGTGGGGGGGAGTGGCACTGAAGCTTTCTTT
>TRBJ1-2|TRBD1|TRBV5-1|-
CASSPGQTNYGYTF
TGCGCCAGCAGCCCGGGACAGACTAACTATGGCTACACCTTC
>TRBJ1-1|-|TRBV29-1|-
CSVEEGGLNTEAFF
TGCAGCGTTGAAGAAGGCGGGTTGAACACTGAAGCTTTCTTT
>TRBJ2-3|TRBD1|TRBV5-4|-
CASSSRVDRGTDTQYF
TGTGCCAGCAGCTCCCGCGTGGACAGGGGAACAGATACGCAGTATTTT
>TRBJ2-2|-|TRBV5-1|-
CASSLATGRAGELFF
TGCGCCAGCAGCTTGGCCACAGGGAGGGCCGGGGAGCTGTTTTTT
>TRBJ1-6|TRBD1|TRBV6-5|-
CASNDRGPYSPLHF
TGTGCCAGCAACGACAGGGGTCCATATTCACCCCTCCACTTT
>TRBJ2-2|-|TRBV11-3|-
CASSLDGSRAANTGELFF
TGTGCCAGCAGCTTAGACGGCTCGCGGGCCGCGAACACCGGGGAGCTGTTTTTT
>TRBJ2-3|TRBD2|TRBV5-5|few
CASSLVGSGHPTDTQYF
TGTGCCAGCAGCTTGGTCGGTAGCGGGCATCCCACAGATACGCAGTATTTT
>TRBJ2-3|-|TRBV19|once
CASSPWGGTDTQYF
TGTGCCAGTAGCCCCTGGGGGGGCACAGATACGCAGTATTTT
>TRBJ2-5|-|TRBV5-6|-
CASSLVRGWKTQYF
TGTGCCAGCAGCTTGGTTCGGGGTTGGAAGACCCAGTACTTC
>TRBJ2-1|-|TRBV13|-
CASSSYNEQFF
TGTGCCAGCAGCTCATACAATGAGCAGTTCTTC
>TRBJ2-7|TRBD2|TRBV28|-
CASSSLAGGPYEQYF
TGTGCCAGCAGTTCCCTAGCGGGAGGGCCCTACGAGCAGTACTTC
>TRBJ2-7|TRBD1|TRBV4-2|-
CASSQVQGQGSEQYF
TGTGCCAGCAGCCAAGTGCAGGGACAGGGATCCGAGCAGTACTTC